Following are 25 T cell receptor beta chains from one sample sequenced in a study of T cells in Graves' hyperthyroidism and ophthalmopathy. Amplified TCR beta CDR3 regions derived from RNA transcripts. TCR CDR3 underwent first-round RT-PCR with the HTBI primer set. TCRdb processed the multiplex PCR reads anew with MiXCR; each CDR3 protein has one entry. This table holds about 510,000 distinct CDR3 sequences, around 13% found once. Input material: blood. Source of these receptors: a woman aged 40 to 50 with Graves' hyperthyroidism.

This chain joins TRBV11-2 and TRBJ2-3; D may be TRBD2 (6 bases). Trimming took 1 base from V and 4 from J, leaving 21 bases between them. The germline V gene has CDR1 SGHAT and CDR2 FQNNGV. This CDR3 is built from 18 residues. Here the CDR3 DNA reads TGTGCCAGCAGCTTAGCCTTGACCGGGACTGGGGGATCAGATACGCAGTATTTT. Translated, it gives CASSLALTGTGGSDTQYF.

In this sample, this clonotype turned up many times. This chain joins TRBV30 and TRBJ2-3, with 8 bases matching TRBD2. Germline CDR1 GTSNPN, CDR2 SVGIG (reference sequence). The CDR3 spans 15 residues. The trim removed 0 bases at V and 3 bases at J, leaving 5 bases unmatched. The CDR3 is CAWSVNSGTTDTQYF. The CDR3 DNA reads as TGTGCCTGGAGTGTAAATAGCGGGACTACAGATACGCAGTATTTT.

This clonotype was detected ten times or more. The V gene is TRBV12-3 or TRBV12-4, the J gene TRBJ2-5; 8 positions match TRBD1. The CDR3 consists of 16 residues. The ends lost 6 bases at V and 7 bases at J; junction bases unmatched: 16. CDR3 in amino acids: CASRPQGAPGHGTQYF. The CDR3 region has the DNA TGTGCCAGCAGACCCCAGGGGGCGCCCGGTCACGGGACCCAGTACTTC.

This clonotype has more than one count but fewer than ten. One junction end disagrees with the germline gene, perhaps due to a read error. The CDR3 DNA follows: TGTGCCAGCAGCTCCGGGACAGGGGTATACAATGGGCAGTTCTTC. Translation gives CASSSGTGVYNGQFF. V is TRBV7-8 and J is TRBJ2-1, with TRBD1 matching 10 bases. This CDR3 comprises 15 residues. Germline V gives CDR1 SGHVS, CDR2 FQNEAQ.

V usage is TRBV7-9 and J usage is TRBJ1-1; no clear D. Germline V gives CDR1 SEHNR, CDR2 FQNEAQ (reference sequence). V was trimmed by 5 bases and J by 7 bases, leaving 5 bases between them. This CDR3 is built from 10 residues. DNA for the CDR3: TGTGCCAGCAGCCGACTTGAAGCTTTCTTT. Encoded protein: CASSRLEAFF.

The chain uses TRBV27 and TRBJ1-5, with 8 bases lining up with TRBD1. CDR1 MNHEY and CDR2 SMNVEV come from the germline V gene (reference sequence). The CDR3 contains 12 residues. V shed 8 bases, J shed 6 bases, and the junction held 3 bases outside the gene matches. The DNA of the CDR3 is TGTGCCAGCGGACAGGGAACTCAGCCCCAGCATTTT. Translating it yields CASGQGTQPQHF.

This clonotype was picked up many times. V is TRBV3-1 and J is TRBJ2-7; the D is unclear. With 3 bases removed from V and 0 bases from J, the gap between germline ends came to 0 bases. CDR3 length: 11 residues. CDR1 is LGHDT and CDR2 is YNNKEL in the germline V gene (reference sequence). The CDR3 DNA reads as TGTGCCAGCAGCCACTCCTACGAGCAGTACTTC. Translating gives CASSHSYEQYF.

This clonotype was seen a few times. The CDR3 bases are TGTGCCAGCAGTTTAGGACAGATACGCTACAATGAGCAGTTCTTC. This codes for CASSLGQIRYNEQFF. J is TRBJ2-1 and V is TRBV27; D possibly corresponds to TRBD1 (6 bases). Trimming removed 2 bases at V and 3 bases at J, with 11 bases between. Germline CDR1 reads MNHEY; CDR2 reads SMNVEV (reference sequence). The CDR3 contains 15 residues.

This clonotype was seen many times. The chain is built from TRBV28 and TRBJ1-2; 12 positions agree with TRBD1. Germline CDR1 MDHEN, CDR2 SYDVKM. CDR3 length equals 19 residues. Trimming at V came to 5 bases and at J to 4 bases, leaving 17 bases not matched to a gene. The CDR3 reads CASSTKSGTGGLITYGYTF. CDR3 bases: TGTGCCAGCAGTACCAAATCAGGGACAGGGGGCCTTATCACCTATGGCTACACCTTC.

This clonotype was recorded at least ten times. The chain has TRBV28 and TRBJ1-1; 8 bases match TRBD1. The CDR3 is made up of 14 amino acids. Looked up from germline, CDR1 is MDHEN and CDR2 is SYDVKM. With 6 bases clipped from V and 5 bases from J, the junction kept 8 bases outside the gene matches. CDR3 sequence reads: CASSLSDRATEAFF. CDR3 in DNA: TGTGCCAGCAGCCTTTCGGACAGGGCGACTGAAGCTTTCTTT.

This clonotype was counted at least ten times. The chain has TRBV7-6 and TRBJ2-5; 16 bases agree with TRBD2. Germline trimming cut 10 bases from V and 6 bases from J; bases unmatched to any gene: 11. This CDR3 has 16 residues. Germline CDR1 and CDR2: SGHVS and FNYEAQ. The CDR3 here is CAIGTSGRGRLQTQYF. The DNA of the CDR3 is TGTGCCATAGGGACTAGCGGGAGGGGGCGGCTCCAGACCCAGTACTTC.

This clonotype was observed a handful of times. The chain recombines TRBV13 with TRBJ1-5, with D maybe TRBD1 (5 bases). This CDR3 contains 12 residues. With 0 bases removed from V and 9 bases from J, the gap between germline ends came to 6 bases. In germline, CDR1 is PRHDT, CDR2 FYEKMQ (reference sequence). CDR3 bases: TGTGCCAGCAGCTTAGGGAGGGGGCCCCAGCATTTT. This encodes CASSLGRGPQHF.

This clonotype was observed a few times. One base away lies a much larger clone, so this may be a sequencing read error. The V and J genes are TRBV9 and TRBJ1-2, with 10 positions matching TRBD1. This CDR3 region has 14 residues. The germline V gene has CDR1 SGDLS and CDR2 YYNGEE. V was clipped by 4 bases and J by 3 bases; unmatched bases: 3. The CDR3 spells CASSLGQGDYGYTF. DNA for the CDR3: TGTGCCAGCAGCCTCGGACAGGGGGACTATGGCTACACCTTC. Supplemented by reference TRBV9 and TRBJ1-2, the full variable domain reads DSGVTQTPKHLITATGQRVTLRCSPRSGDLSVYWYQQSLDQGLQFLIQYYNGEERAKGNILERFSAQQFPDLHSELNLSSLELGDSALYFCASSLGQGDYGYTFGSGTRLTVV.

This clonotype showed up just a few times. DNA of the CDR3: TGCAGCGCGGGACCCTCCGCGAACACCGGGGAGCTGTTTTTT. This encodes CSAGPSANTGELFF. This chain links TRBV29-1 with TRBJ2-2, with D perhaps TRBD1 or TRBD2 (5 bases each). Between the trimmed V and J ends, which lost 7 bases and 0 bases, there was a span of 12 bases. The CDR3 has 14 amino acids. Germline assignment: CDR1 SQVTM and CDR2 ANQGSEA.

This CDR3 reads CASSQERGGAFGTGELFF. The DNA of the CDR3 is TGTGCCAGCAGCCAAGAACGGGGGGGTGCGTTCGGCACCGGGGAGCTGTTTTTT. V usage is TRBV11-3 and J usage is TRBJ2-2, with 8 bases lining up with TRBD2. The CDR3 sequence is 18 residues long. Germline CDR1 reads SGHNT; CDR2 reads YENEEA. V lost 5 bases and J lost 4; bases outside the gene matches: 15. The full variable domain, rest sourced from reference TRBV11-3 and TRBJ2-2, is EAGVVQSPRYKIIEKKQPVAFWCNPISGHNTLYWYLQNLGQGPELLIRYENEEAVDDSQLPKDRFSAERLKGVDSTLKIQPAELGDSAVYLCASSQERGGAFGTGELFFGEGSRLTVL.

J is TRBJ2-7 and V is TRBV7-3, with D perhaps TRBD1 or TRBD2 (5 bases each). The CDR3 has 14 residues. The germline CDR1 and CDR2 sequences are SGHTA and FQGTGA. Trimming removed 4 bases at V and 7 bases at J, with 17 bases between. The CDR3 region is CASSYRDGLGEQYF. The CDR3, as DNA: TGTGCCAGCAGCTACCGGGACGGACTCGGGGAGCAGTACTTC.

The DNA of the CDR3 is TGCAGCGTTGAGGGCTCCGGGACAGGGCGGCTCTATGGCTACACCTTC. As protein: CSVEGSGTGRLYGYTF. This chain uses TRBV29-1 with TRBJ1-2, with TRBD1 matching 9 bases. The CDR3 extends over 16 amino acids. Trimming took 3 bases from V and 4 from J; bases not matched to a gene: 12. The germline V gene encodes CDR1 SQVTM and CDR2 ANQGSEA. The full variable domain, in which reference TRBV29-1 and TRBJ1-2 provide the parts outside the CDR3, is SAVISQKPSRDICQRGTSLTIQCQVDSQVTMMFWYRQQPGQSLTLIATANQGSEATYESGFVIDKFPISRPNLTFSTLTVSNMSPEDSSIYLCSVEGSGTGRLYGYTFGSGTRLTVV.

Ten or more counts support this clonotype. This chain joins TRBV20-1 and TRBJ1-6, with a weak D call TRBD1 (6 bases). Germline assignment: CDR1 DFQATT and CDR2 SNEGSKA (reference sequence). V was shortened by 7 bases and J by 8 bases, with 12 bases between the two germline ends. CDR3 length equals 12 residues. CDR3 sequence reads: CSVGDIYSPLHF. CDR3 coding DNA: TGCAGTGTTGGGGACATCTATTCACCCCTCCACTTT.

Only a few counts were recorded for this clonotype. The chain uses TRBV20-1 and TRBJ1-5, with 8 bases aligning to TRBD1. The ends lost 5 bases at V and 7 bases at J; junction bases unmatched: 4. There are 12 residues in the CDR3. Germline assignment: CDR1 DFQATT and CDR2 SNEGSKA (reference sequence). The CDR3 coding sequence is TGCAGTGCTGGGACAGGAGCCCAGCCCCAGCATTTT. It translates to CSAGTGAQPQHF.

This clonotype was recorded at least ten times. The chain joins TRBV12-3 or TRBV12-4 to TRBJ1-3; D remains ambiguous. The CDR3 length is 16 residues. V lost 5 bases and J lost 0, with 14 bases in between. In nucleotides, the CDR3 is TGTGCCAGCAGTCCACTTACAGCGAACTCTGGAAACACCATATATTTT. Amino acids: CASSPLTANSGNTIYF.

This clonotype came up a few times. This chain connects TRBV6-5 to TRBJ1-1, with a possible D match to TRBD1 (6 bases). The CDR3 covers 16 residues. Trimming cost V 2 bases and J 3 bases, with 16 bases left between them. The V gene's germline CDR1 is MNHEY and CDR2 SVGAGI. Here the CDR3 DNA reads TGTGCCAGCAGTTACAGTATGGGGGGCCTGGACACTGAAGCTTTCTTT. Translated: CASSYSMGGLDTEAFF.

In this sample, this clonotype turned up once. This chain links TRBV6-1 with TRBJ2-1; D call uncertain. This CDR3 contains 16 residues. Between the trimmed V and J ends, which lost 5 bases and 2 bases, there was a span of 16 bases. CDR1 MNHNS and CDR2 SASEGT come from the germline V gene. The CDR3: CASSTGPASTYNEQFF. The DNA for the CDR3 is TGTGCCAGCAGTACCGGACCAGCAAGCACCTACAATGAGCAGTTCTTC.

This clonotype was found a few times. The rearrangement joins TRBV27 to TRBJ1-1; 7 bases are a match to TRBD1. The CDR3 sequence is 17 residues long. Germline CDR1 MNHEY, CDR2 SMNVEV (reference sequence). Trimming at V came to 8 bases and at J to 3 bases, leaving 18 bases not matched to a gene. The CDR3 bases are TGTGCCAGCCGGGGCGGCAGCGCCGGACAGGATCACACTGAAGCTTTCTTT. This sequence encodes CASRGGSAGQDHTEAFF.

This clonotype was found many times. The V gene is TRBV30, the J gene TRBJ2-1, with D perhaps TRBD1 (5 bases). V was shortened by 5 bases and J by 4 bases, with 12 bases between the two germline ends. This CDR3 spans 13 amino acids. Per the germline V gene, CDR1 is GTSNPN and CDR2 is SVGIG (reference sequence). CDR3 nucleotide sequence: TGTGCCTGGGCCACCCGACAGTACAATGAGCAGTTCTTC. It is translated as CAWATRQYNEQFF. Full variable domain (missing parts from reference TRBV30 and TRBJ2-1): SQTIHQWPATLVQPVGSPLSLECTVEGTSNPNLYWYRQAAGRGLQLLFYSVGIGQISSEVPQNLSASRPQDRQFILSSKKLLLSDSGFYLCAWATRQYNEQFFGPGTRLTVL.

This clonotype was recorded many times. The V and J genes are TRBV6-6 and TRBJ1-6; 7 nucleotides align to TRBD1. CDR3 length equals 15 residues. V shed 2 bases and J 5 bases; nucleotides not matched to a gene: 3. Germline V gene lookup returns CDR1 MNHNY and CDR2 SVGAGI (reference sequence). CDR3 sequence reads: CASSYEGQNNSPLHF. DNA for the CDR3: TGTGCCAGCAGTTACGAGGGACAGAATAATTCACCCCTCCACTTT.